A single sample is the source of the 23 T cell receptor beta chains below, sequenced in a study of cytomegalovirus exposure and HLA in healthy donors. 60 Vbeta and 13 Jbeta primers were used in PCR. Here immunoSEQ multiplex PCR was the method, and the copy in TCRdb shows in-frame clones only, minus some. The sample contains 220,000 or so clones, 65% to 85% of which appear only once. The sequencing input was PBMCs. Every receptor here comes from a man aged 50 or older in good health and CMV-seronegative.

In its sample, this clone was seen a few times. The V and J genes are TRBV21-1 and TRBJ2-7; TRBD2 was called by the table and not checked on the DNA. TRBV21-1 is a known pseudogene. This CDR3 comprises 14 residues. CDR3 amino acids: CASSKVAGVYEQYF. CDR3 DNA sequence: TGTGCCAGCAGCAAAGTAGCGGGAGTCTACGAGCAGTACTTC.

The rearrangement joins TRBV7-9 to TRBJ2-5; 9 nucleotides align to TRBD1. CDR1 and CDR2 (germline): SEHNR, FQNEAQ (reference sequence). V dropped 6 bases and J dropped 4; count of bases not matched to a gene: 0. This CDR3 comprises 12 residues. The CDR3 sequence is CASRGQGETQYF. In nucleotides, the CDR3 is TGTGCCAGCAGGGGACAGGGAGAGACCCAGTACTTC.

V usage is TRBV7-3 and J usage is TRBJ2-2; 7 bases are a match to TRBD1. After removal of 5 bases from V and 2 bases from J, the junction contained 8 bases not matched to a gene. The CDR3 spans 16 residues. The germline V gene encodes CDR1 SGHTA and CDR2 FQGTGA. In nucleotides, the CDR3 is TGTGCCAGCAGCCCCCAGGGACAGTCTAACACCGGGGAGCTGTTTTTT. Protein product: CASSPQGQSNTGELFF.

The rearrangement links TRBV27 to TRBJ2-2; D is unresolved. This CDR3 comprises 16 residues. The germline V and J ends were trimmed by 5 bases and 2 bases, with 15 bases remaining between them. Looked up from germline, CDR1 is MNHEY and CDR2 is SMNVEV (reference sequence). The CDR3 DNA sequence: TGTGCCAGCAGTGTCCGACTCTCGACTAACACCGGGGAGCTGTTTTTT. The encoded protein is CASSVRLSTNTGELFF.

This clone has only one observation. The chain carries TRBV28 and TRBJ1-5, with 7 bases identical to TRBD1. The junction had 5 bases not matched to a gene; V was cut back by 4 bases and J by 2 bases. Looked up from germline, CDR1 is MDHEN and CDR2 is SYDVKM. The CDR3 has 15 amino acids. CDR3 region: CASSWTGRGNQPQHF. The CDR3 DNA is TGTGCCAGCAGTTGGACAGGAAGGGGCAATCAGCCCCAGCATTTT.

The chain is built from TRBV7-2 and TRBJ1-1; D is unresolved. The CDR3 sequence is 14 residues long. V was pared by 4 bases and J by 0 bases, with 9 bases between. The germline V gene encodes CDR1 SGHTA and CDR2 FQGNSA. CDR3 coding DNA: TGTGCCAGCAGCTATGGCATCTTGAACACTGAAGCTTTCTTT. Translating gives CASSYGILNTEAFF.

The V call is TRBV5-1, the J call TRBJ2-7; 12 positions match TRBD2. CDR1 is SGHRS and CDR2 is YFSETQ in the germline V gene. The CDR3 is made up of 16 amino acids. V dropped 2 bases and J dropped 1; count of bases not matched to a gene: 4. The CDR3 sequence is CASSLMLAGGSYEQYF. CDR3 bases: TGCGCCAGCAGCTTAATGCTAGCGGGAGGGTCCTACGAGCAGTACTTC.

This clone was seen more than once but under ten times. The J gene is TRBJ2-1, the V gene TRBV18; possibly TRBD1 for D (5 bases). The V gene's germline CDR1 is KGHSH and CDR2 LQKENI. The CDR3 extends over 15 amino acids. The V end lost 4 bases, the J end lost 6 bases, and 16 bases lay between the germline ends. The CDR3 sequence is CASSLGARVLNEQFF. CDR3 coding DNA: TGTGCCAGCTCACTCGGTGCCAGGGTTCTCAATGAGCAGTTCTTC.

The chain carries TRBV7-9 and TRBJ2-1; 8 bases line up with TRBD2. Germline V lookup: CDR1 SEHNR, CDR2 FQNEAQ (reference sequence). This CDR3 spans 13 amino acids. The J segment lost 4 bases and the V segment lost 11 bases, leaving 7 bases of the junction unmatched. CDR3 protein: CAPEEREYNEQFF. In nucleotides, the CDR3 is TGTGCCCCGGAAGAGCGGGAGTACAATGAGCAGTTCTTC.

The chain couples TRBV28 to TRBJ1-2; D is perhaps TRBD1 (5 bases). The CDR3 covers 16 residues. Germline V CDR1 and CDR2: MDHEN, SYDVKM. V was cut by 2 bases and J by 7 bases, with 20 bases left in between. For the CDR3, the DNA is TGTGCCAGCAGTTTAAAGGCTCCAGGGATTCTCTCTGGCTACACCTTC. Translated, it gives CASSLKAPGILSGYTF.

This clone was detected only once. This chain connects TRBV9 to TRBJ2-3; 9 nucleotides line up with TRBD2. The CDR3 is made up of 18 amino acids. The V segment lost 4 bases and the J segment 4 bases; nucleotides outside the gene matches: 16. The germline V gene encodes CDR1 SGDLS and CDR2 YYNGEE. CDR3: CASSIPYGAGGSSDTQYF. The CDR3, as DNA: TGTGCCAGCAGCATACCCTATGGGGCGGGAGGGTCCTCAGATACGCAGTATTTT.

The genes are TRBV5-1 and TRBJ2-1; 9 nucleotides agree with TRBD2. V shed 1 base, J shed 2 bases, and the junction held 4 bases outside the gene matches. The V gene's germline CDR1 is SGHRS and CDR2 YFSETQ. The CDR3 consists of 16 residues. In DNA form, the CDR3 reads TGCGCCAGCAGCTTGCTAGCGGGAATCCCCTACAATGAGCAGTTCTTC. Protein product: CASSLLAGIPYNEQFF.

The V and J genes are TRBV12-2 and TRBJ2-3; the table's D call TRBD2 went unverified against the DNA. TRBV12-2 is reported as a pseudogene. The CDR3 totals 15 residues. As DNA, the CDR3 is TGTGCAAGTCGCTTAGGGGGGGGCGGGACAGATACGCAGTATTTT. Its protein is CASRLGGGGTDTQYF.

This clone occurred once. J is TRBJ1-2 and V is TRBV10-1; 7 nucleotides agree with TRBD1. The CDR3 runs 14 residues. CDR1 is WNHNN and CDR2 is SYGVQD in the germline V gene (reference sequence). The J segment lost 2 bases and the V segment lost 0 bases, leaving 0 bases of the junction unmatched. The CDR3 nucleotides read TGCGCCAGCAGTGAGTCGACAGGGAACTATGGCTACACCTTC. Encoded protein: CASSESTGNYGYTF.

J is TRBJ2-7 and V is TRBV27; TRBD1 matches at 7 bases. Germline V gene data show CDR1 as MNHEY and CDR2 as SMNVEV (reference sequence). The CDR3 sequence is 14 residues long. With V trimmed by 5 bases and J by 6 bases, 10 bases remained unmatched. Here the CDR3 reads CASSQRDSVLEQYF. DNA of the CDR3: TGTGCCAGCAGTCAACGGGACAGCGTCCTCGAGCAGTACTTC.

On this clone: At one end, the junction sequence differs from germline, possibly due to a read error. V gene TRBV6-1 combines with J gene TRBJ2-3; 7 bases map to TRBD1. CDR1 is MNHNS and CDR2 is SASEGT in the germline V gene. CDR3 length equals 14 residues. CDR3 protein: CASIEGDSKDTQYF. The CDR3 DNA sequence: TGTGCCAGCATAGAGGGGGACAGCAAAGATACGCAGTATTTT.

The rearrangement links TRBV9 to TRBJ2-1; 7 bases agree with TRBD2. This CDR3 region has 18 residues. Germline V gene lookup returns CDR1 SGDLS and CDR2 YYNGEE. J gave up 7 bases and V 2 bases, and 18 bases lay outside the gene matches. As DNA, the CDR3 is TGTGCCAGCAGCGTCCCCGACGGACGGGGGGACCTATCTAATGAGCAGTTCTTC. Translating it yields CASSVPDGRGDLSNEQFF.

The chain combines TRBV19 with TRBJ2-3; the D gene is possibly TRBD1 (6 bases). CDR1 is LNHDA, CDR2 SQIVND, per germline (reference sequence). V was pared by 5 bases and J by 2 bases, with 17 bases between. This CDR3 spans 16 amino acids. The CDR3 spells CASSPFSRGDTDTQYF. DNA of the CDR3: TGTGCCAGTAGTCCTTTTAGCAGGGGAGACACAGATACGCAGTATTTT.

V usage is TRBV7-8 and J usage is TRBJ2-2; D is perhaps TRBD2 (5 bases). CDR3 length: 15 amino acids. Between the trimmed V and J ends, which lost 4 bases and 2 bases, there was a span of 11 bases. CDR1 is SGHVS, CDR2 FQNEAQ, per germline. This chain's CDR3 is CASSSRTLNTGELFF. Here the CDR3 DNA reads TGTGCCAGCAGCTCCCGGACTCTAAACACCGGGGAGCTGTTTTTT.

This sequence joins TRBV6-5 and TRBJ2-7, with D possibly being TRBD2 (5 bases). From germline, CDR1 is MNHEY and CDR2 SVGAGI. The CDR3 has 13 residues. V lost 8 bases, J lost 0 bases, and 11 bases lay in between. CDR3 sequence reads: CASSRTASYEQYF. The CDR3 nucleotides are TGTGCCAGCTCTCGGACTGCCTCCTACGAGCAGTACTTC.

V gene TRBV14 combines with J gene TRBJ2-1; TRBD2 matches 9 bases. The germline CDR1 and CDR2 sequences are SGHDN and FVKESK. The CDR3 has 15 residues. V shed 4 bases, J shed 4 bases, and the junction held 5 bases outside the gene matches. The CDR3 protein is CASSRRTSVYNEQFF. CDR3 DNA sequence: TGTGCCAGCAGCCGGCGGACTAGCGTGTACAATGAGCAGTTCTTC. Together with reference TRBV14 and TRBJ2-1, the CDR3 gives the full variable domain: EAGVTQFPSHSVIEKGQTVTLRCDPISGHDNLYWYRRVMGKEIKFLLHFVKESKQDESGMPNNRFLAERTGGTYSTLKVQPAELEDSGVYFCASSRRTSVYNEQFFGPGTRLTVL.

CDR3 DNA sequence: TGCGCCAGCAGCCGAACAGGGTCCTCTAATCAGCCCCAGCATTTT. This gives the protein CASSRTGSSNQPQHF. The chain employs TRBV4-1 and TRBJ1-5; maybe TRBD1 (6 bases). V lost 4 bases, J lost 4 bases, and 14 bases lay in between. This CDR3 region has 15 residues. The germline V gene encodes CDR1 MGHRA and CDR2 YSYEKL.

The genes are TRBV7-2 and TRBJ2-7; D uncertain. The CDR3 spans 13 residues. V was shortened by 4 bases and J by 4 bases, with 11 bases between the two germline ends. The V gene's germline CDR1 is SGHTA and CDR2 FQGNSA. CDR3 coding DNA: TGTGCCAGCAGCTCCTACGGCGGATACGAGCAGTACTTC. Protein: CASSSYGGYEQYF.